The source of this T cell receptor beta chain is a study of T cell clonality in common variable immunodeficiency. Diagnosis required reduced IgG, IgA and/or IgM with specific antibody deficiency. Patients and controls were mostly of Caucasian heritage. CDR1 and CDR2 (germline): MNHEY, SVGEGT. This CDR3 spans 13 amino acids. The V end lost 6 bases, the J end lost 4 bases, and 12 bases lay between the germline ends. Equal genomic DNA amounts from CVID and control samples were sequenced. Libraries were prepared by immunoSEQ multiplex PCR; TCRdb keeps only in-frame clonotypes and omits some of them. The profile covers about 26,000 clones, none occurring a single time. Regarding the study as a whole: CVID subjects shared fewer TCRbeta clones than healthy controls did. Reportedly, TCR beta sequences from common variable immunodeficiency showed fewer deletions and N-nucleotide insertions.

This clone occurred many times. The target antigen is unknown. The read terminates 3 residues before the CDR3 end, so the remaining end is supplied by the germline J gene. This TCR was sampled from a human donor with common variable immunodeficiency. The specimen was peripheral blood mononuclear cells. V gene TRBV6-2 or TRBV6-3 combines with J gene TRBJ2-5; no definite D call. This CDR3 reads CASRSPSGETQYF. The DNA read from the CDR3 is TGTGCCAGCAGGTCGCCTAGTGGAGAGACC.